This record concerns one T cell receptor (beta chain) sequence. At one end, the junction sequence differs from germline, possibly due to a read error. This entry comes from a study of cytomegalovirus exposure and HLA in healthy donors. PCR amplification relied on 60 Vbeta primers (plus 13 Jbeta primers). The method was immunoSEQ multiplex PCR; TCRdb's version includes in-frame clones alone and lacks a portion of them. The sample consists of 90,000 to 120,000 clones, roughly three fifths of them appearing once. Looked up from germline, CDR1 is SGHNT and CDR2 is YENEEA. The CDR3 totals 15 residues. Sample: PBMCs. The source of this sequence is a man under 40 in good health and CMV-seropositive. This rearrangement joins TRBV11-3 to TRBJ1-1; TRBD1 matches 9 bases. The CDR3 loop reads CASSSPGQGNSEAFF. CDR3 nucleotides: TGTGCCAGCAGCTCCCCCGGACAGGGGAACTCTGAAGCTTTCTTT.